This TCR beta chain was obtained from a study of blood T cell repertoires in COVID-19. Study details: The United States, Italy and Spain provided the acute and convalescent COVID-19 samples. PBMCs, B-cell-depleted T cells, or T cells provided the cDNA or gDNA that made up the material.

Generated by immunoSEQ multiplex PCR, the TCRdb table keeps only in-frame clones and is missing some. The sample contains 270,000 or so clones, 89% of which appear only once. This CDR3 contains 15 residues. Germline CDR1 is SEHNR and CDR2 is FQNEAQ (reference sequence). Unmatched junction bases numbered 7, after V lost 5 bases and J lost 4 bases. Input material: peripheral blood. The chain couples TRBV7-9 to TRBJ2-1; 8 nucleotides line up with TRBD2. This TCR was recovered from a woman aged 40 to 55 who had recovered from COVID-19. CDR3 nucleotides: TGTGCCAGCAGCCCGACTAGCGTCCTTTACAATGAGCAGTTCTTC. Amino acids: CASSPTSVLYNEQFF.